These 27 T cell receptor beta chains originate from one sample sequenced in a study of blood T cell repertoires in COVID-19 (dated by TCRdb to the early 2020s). Libraries were made using the immunoSEQ multiplex PCR assay. TCRdb limited this immuneACCESS table to in-frame rearrangements with V and J called. A share of clones is missing; checked studies link under half to unresolved V genes, and the rest is unexplained. Across this sample there are 100,000 to 150,000 clones, with around 85% seen only once. The ten biggest clones cover about 3.3% of the sample. Sequenced: peripheral blood. The receptor set was obtained from a woman at least 80 years old with COVID-19, enrolled during active disease.

CDR3 sequence (DNA): TGTGCCAGCAGCCTAGGACAGGGCGGAGGCTACACCTTC. Protein: CASSLGQGGGYTF. The chain couples TRBV6-5 to TRBJ1-2; 8 bases match TRBD1. This CDR3 spans 13 amino acids. The V and J ends lost 6 bases and 8 bases, in that order; junction bases with no gene match: 8. Germline CDR1 is MNHEY and CDR2 is SVGAGI.

This sequence joins TRBV6-5 and TRBJ2-2, with 12 positions matching TRBD2. With 3 bases clipped from V and 4 bases from J, the junction kept 3 bases outside the gene matches. Germline values: CDR1 MNHEY, CDR2 SVGAGI. This CDR3 has 16 residues. The chain's CDR3 is CASSYRLAGVTGELFF. CDR3 nucleotides: TGTGCCAGCAGTTATCGACTAGCGGGAGTCACCGGGGAGCTGTTTTTT.

The chain employs TRBV7-9 and TRBJ1-2; 7 bases agree with TRBD1. CDR3 size: 15 residues. Germline CDR1 and CDR2: SEHNR and FQNEAQ (reference sequence). Germline trimming cut 6 bases from V and 4 bases from J; bases unmatched to any gene: 11. The CDR3 DNA reads TGTGCCAGCAGAGTTACAGGGCCAGGGGGCTATGGCTACACCTTC. It yields the protein CASRVTGPGGYGYTF.

This chain connects TRBV28 to TRBJ1-6, with 7 nucleotides matching TRBD1. Unmatched junction bases numbered 9, after V lost 7 bases and J lost 6 bases. Germline assignment: CDR1 MDHEN and CDR2 SYDVKM. The CDR3 is 15 amino acids. As DNA, the CDR3 is TGTGCCAGCACTAGCCCGGGGACAGCTAATTCACCCCTCCACTTT. This gives the protein CASTSPGTANSPLHF.

This chain links TRBV25-1 with TRBJ1-2, with 8 positions matching TRBD1. The CDR3 consists of 15 residues. Losses at the gene ends were 4 bases for V and 8 bases for J; bases not matched to a gene: 12. The germline V gene has CDR1 MGHDK and CDR2 SYGVNS. This CDR3 reads CASSAPGQVGAGYTF. The CDR3 DNA reads TGTGCCAGCAGTGCCCCGGGACAGGTTGGGGCCGGCTACACCTTC.

The chain joins TRBV2 to TRBJ1-1; D not certain. Per germline, CDR1 SNHLY and CDR2 FYNNEI. CDR3 size: 15 residues. Trimming removed 3 bases from V and 3 bases from J, with 14 bases in between. As DNA, the CDR3 is TGTGCCAGCAGTGATCCCCTGATGGAGGACACTGAAGCTTTCTTT. Translating it yields CASSDPLMEDTEAFF.

The V gene is TRBV2, the J gene TRBJ1-3; the match to TRBD1 covers 8 bases. This CDR3 has 14 amino acids. J lost 3 bases, V lost 6 bases, and 4 bases had no gene match. Germline V gene data show CDR1 as SNHLY and CDR2 as FYNNEI. Here the CDR3 DNA reads TGTGCCAGCAGGGATGGGACAGGTGGAAACACCATATATTTT. Residues: CASRDGTGGNTIYF. The whole variable domain, remainder taken from reference TRBV2 and TRBJ1-3, is EPEVTQTPSHQVTQMGQEVILRCVPISNHLYFYWYRQILGQKVEFLVSFYNNEISEKSEIFDDQFSVERPDGSNFTLKIRSTKLEDSAMYFCASRDGTGGNTIYFGEGSWLTVV.

The V call is TRBV7-3, the J call TRBJ1-2; 8 bases align to TRBD1. This CDR3 spans 13 amino acids. J was trimmed by 3 bases and V by 5 bases; bases with no gene match: 2. Per the germline V gene, CDR1 is SGHTA and CDR2 is FQGTGA. This CDR3 reads CASSLGQDYGYTF. The CDR3 coding sequence is TGTGCCAGCAGCCTGGGACAGGACTATGGCTACACCTTC. The full variable domain, completed using reference TRBV7-3 and TRBJ1-2, is GAGVSQTPSNKVTEKGKYVELRCDPISGHTALYWYRQSLGQGPEFLIYFQGTGAADDSGLPNDRFFAVRPEGSVSTLKIQRTERGDSAVYLCASSLGQDYGYTFGSGTRLTVV.

CDR3 DNA sequence: TGTGCCAGCAGTTACTCGCCGAACGGGGGTGGCTACGAGCAGTACTTC. This codes for CASSYSPNGGGYEQYF. This chain joins TRBV6-7 and TRBJ2-7, with TRBD2 as a possible D gene (6 bases). TRBV6-7 qualifies as an ORF whose function is uncertain. The CDR3 runs 16 residues. Trimming stripped 0 bases from V and 3 bases from J, with 15 bases between.

V and J are TRBV28 and TRBJ1-5; D is unclear. The ends were cut back, 7 bases at V and 3 bases at J, with 13 bases in the middle. This CDR3 spans 14 amino acids. CDR1 is MDHEN and CDR2 is SYDVKM in the germline V gene. The CDR3 bases are TGTGCCAGCACCACTACGCTAATCAATCAGCCCCAGCATTTT. It specifies CASTTTLINQPQHF.

The sample holds one count of this clone. V gene TRBV6-4 combines with J gene TRBJ1-3; 9 bases fit TRBD1. Germline values: CDR1 MRHNA, CDR2 SNTAGT. The CDR3 runs 17 residues. J was trimmed by 8 bases and V by 2 bases; bases with no gene match: 13. Here the CDR3 reads CASSDANRGRFGHTIYF. The CDR3 nucleotides are TGTGCCAGCAGTGACGCTAACAGGGGGCGATTCGGGCACACCATATATTTT.

V is TRBV11-2 and J is TRBJ2-2; D not certain. V was cut by 6 bases and J by 6 bases, with 11 bases left in between. The CDR3 length is 13 residues. The V gene's germline CDR1 is SGHAT and CDR2 FQNNGV. The CDR3 bases are TGTGCCAGCAGTAGTGCCGGGTCCGGGGAGCTGTTTTTT. It codes for CASSSAGSGELFF.

This chain connects TRBV2 to TRBJ1-5; the D is unclear. V was shortened by 6 bases and J by 7 bases, with 13 bases between the two germline ends. This CDR3 has 13 amino acids. The germline V gene has CDR1 SNHLY and CDR2 FYNNEI. CDR3 coding DNA: TGTGCCAGCAGACCGCGGTTCTTGCAGCCCCAGCATTTT. Protein: CASRPRFLQPQHF.

This sequence joins TRBV20-1 and TRBJ1-1; D uncertain. The CDR3 is 10 residues long. The V end was cut by 3 bases, the J end by 8 bases, with 7 bases between. Germline V gene data show CDR1 as DFQATT and CDR2 as SNEGSKA (reference sequence). CDR3 loop: CSASGEEAFF. The DNA of the CDR3 is TGCAGTGCTAGTGGTGAGGAAGCTTTCTTT.

The chain joins TRBV28 to TRBJ1-4; D gene uncertain. V lost 2 bases and J 3 bases, leaving 7 bases between the germline ends. CDR3 length: 14 amino acids. Germline CDR1 is MDHEN and CDR2 is SYDVKM. The CDR3 spells CASSLGGSNEKLFF. CDR3 bases: TGTGCCAGCAGTTTAGGCGGGTCTAATGAAAAACTGTTTTTT.

The chain employs TRBV25-1 and TRBJ1-1; the D is unclear. The germline V gene encodes CDR1 MGHDK and CDR2 SYGVNS. The germline V and J ends were trimmed by 7 bases and 2 bases, with 8 bases remaining between them. This CDR3 is 12 amino acids long. The DNA of the CDR3 is TGTGCCAGCACCAGGTCTAACACTGAAGCTTTCTTT. Residues: CASTRSNTEAFF.

This rearrangement joins TRBV27 to TRBJ2-2, with TRBD2 matching over 9 bases. The CDR3 is 16 residues long. Germline CDR1 MNHEY, CDR2 SMNVEV (reference sequence). V lost 4 bases, J lost 4 bases, and 7 bases stayed unmatched. The CDR3 sequence: CASSSLAGEATGELFF. In nucleotides, the CDR3 is TGTGCCAGCAGTTCTTTAGCGGGAGAGGCCACCGGGGAGCTGTTTTTT.

The chain links TRBV9 to TRBJ2-2; D is possibly TRBD1 (6 bases). The CDR3 length is 16 residues. V shed 4 bases and J shed 0 bases, with 13 bases lying between them. Germline V gives CDR1 SGDLS, CDR2 YYNGEE. The CDR3 DNA sequence: TGTGCCAGCAGCTCTCAGGGGCCCTCGAACACCGGGGAGCTGTTTTTT. Translating gives CASSSQGPSNTGELFF.

The CDR3 DNA is TGTGCCAGTAGTATAACAGCGGCGCGCTCCTACGAGCAGTACTTC. Translating it yields CASSITAARSYEQYF. This chain connects TRBV19 to TRBJ2-7, with D possibly TRBD2 on 5 matching bases. V was trimmed by 2 bases and J by 0 bases, leaving 11 bases between them. Germline V gene sequence: CDR1 LNHDA, CDR2 SQIVND (reference sequence). This CDR3 is built from 15 residues.

V and J are TRBV28 and TRBJ1-5; 10 nucleotides align to TRBD1. This CDR3 spans 15 amino acids. CDR1 is MDHEN and CDR2 is SYDVKM in the germline V gene. J lost 3 bases, V lost 5 bases, and 4 bases had no gene match. The DNA of the CDR3 is TGTGCCAGCAGTCCGACAGGGGGCCCCAATCAGCCCCAGCATTTT. Amino acids: CASSPTGGPNQPQHF.

V usage is TRBV14 and J usage is TRBJ2-5; 13 bases line up with TRBD2. V trimming: 3 bases; J trimming: 1 base; junction bases outside the gene matches: 2. The CDR3 loop spans 16 amino acids. Germline loops: CDR1 SGHDN, CDR2 FVKESK. CDR3 DNA: TGTGCCAGCAGCCACTGGACTAGCGGGAGCCAAGAGACCCAGTACTTC. It encodes CASSHWTSGSQETQYF.

The J gene is TRBJ1-1, the V gene TRBV9; perhaps TRBD1 as D (6 bases). CDR1 is SGDLS, CDR2 YYNGEE, per germline. V lost 3 bases to trimming and J lost 0 bases, with 9 bases between them. This CDR3 has 14 residues. The CDR3 here is CASSGQDVNTEAFF. CDR3 coding DNA: TGTGCCAGCAGCGGACAGGATGTGAACACTGAAGCTTTCTTT.

The count of this clone is one. This chain connects TRBV12-3 or TRBV12-4 to TRBJ1-5; 9 bases fit TRBD1. V was pared by 3 bases and J by 6 bases, with 0 bases of the junction left unmatched. This CDR3 contains 13 residues. The CDR3 nucleotides read TGTGCCAGCAGTTTGACAGGGGGTCAGCCCCAGCATTTT. This sequence encodes CASSLTGGQPQHF.

CDR3 protein: CASSIEQPNPSSYNEQFF. CDR3 bases: TGTGCCAGCAGCATAGAACAGCCCAACCCGAGCTCCTACAATGAGCAGTTCTTC. This rearrangement joins TRBV21-1 to TRBJ2-1; TRBD1 was called by the table and not checked on the DNA. TRBV21-1 is classified as a pseudogene. This CDR3 is 18 amino acids long.

V usage is TRBV7-2 and J usage is TRBJ2-7; 8 bases are shared with TRBD2. CDR1 and CDR2 from the germline V gene are SGHTA and FQGNSA. Unmatched junction bases numbered 8, after V lost 2 bases and J lost 5 bases. The CDR3 runs 15 residues. CDR3 loop: CASSLFLSGVNEQYF. The CDR3 bases are TGTGCCAGCAGCTTATTTCTTAGCGGGGTGAACGAGCAGTACTTC.

As concerns this clone: This specimen includes other DNA sequences encoding the same CDR3. The genes are TRBV4-3 and TRBJ2-5; weak D call: TRBD2 (5 bases). Per germline, CDR1 LGHNA and CDR2 YSLEER. Trimming removed 1 base at V and 1 base at J, with 10 bases between. The CDR3 runs 15 residues. Here the CDR3 reads CASSQAGGSQETQYF. The CDR3 region has the DNA TGCGCCAGCAGCCAAGCGGGCGGGTCCCAAGAGACCCAGTACTTC.

Of note for this clone: This same CDR3 is encoded by further DNA sequences in the sample. V gene TRBV7-2 combines with J gene TRBJ1-4; 9 bases map to TRBD1. This CDR3 region has 15 residues. Germline CDR1 is SGHTA and CDR2 is FQGNSA. J was trimmed by 7 bases and V by 1 base; bases with no gene match: 4. CDR3 loop: CASSLGTGGSEKLFF. CDR3 bases: TGTGCCAGCAGCTTAGGTACAGGGGGCAGTGAAAAACTGTTTTTT.